This T cell receptor beta chain was recovered during a study of response to subunit inactivated influenza vaccine. Each CDR3 protein gets one entry after TCRdb re-called the RT-PCR reads with MiXCR. The sample consists of a few hundred thousand distinct CDR3 sequences, around 11% of them appearing once. V was clipped by 3 bases and J by 8 bases, with 12 bases between them. The germline V gene encodes CDR1 DFQATT and CDR2 SNEGSKA (reference sequence). This CDR3 contains 12 residues. These data were also filed under a second study, of T cells expressing NK-cell markers. That study reports: UMIs accompanied the 5'RACE template switching by which TCR beta cDNA was made.

The chain employs TRBV20-1 and TRBJ2-3, with D uncertain. The TCR originated in a middle-aged man who received an inactivated influenza vaccine. The sample here was PBMCs from blood, taken on the day of vaccination. The CDR3 region is CSASLLGGTQYF. The CDR3 region has the DNA TGCAGTGCTAGCCTTTTAGGCGGTACGCAGTATTTT.